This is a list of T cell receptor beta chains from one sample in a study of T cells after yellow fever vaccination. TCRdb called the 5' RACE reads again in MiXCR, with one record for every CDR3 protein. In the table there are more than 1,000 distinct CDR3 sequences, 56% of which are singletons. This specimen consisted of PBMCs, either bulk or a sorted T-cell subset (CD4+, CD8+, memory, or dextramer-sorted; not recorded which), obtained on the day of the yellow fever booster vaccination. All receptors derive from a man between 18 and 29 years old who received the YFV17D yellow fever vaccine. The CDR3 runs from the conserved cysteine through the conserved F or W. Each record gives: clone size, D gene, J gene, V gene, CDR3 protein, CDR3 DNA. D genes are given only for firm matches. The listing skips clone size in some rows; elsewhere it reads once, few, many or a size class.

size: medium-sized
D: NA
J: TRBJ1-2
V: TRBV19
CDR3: CASSPRQYYGYTF
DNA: TGTGCCAGTAGTCCCAGACAGTACTATGGCTACACCTTC

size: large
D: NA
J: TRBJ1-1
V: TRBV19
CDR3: CASRSAGPYTEAFF
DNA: TGTGCCAGTAGGAGTGCTGGGCCCTACACTGAAGCTTTCTTT

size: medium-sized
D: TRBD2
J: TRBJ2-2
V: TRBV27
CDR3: CASSLLIAGGQGGELFF
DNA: TGTGCCAGCAGTTTACTTATAGCGGGGGGGCAAGGCGGGGAGCTGTTTTTT

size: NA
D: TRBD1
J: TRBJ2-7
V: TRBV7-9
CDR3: CASSPGQGYEQYF
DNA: TGTGCCAGCAGCCCCGGACAGGGTTACGAGCAGTACTTC

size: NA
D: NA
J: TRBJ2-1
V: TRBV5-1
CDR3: CASSLVDGSYNEQFF
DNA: TGCGCCAGCAGCTTGGTGGATGGCTCCTACAATGAGCAGTTCTTC

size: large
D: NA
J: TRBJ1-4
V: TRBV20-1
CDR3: CSASVRNGASEKLFF
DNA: TGCAGTGCTAGTGTTCGAAATGGGGCTAGTGAAAAACTGTTTTTT

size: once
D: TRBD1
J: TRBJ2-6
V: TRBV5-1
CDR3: CASSFFIIWTGGSGANVLTF
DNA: TGCGCCAGCAGCTTTTTTATAATATGGACAGGGGGCTCTGGGGCCAACGTCCTGACTTTC

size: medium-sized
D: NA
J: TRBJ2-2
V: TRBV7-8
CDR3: CASSAVANTGELFF
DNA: TGTGCCAGCAGCGCAGTCGCGAACACCGGGGAGCTGTTTTTT

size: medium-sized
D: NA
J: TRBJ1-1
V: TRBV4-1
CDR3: CASSPRALNTEAFF
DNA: TGCGCCAGCAGCCCTAGAGCTTTGAACACTGAAGCTTTCTTT

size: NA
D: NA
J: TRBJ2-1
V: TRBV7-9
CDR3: CASSIIGPPSNEQFF
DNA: TGTGCCAGCAGCATAATCGGCCCGCCTAGCAATGAGCAGTTCTTC

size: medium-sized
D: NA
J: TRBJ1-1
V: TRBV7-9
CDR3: CASSFGTWAEAFF
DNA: TGTGCCAGCAGCTTCGGTACTTGGGCTGAAGCTTTCTTT

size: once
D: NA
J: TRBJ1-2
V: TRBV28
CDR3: CASSRGRDGEGYGYTF
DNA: TGTGCCAGCAGTAGGGGTAGGGACGGTGAAGGCTATGGCTACACCTTC

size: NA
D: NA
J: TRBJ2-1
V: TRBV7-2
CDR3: CASSQRGGRYNEQFF
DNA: TGTGCCAGCAGCCAAAGGGGGGGAAGATACAATGAGCAGTTCTTC

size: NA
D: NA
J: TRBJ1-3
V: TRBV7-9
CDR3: CASSLAGSSGNTIYF
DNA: TGTGCCAGCAGCTTAGCAGGGAGCTCTGGAAACACCATATATTTT

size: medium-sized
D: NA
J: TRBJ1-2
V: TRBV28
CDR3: CASTQGAYYGYTF
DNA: TGTGCCAGCACGCAGGGAGCTTACTATGGCTACACCTTC

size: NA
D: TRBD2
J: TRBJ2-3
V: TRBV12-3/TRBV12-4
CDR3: CASSRDWASGGATDTQYF
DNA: TGTGCCAGCAGTCGCGACTGGGCTAGCGGGGGGGCTACAGATACGCAGTATTTT

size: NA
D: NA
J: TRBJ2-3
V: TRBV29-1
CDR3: CSVDGSGTDTQYF
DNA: TGCAGCGTTGATGGGTCAGGCACAGATACGCAGTATTTT

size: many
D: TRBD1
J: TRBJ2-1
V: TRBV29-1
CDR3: CSAEGTGETNEQFF
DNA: TGCAGCGCCGAGGGGACAGGGGAGACTAATGAGCAGTTCTTC

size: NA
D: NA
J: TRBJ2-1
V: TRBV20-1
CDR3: CSAAGQVTGYNEQFF
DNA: TGCAGTGCTGCTGGGCAAGTGACCGGCTACAATGAGCAGTTCTTC

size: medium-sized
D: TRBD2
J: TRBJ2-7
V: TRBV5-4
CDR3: CASSLALGMGLAVYEQYF
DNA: TGTGCCAGCAGCTTGGCCTTGGGGATGGGACTAGCAGTTTACGAGCAGTACTTC

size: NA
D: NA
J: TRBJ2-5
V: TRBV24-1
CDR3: CATSHAGEGPETPNF
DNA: TGTGCCACCAGTCATGCAGGGGAGGGTCCGGAGACCCCGAACTTC

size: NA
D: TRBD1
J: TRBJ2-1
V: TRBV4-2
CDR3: CASSQDGTGYNEQFF
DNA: TGTGCCAGCAGCCAAGATGGGACAGGATACAATGAGCAGTTCTTC

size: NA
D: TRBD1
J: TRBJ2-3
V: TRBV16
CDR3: CASSQDRGATDTQYF
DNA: TGTGCCAGCAGCCAAGACAGGGGTGCCACAGATACGCAGTATTTT

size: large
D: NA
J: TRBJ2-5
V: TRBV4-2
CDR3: CASSQDGPTKGIVLETQYF
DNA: TGTGCCAGCAGCCAAGACGGCCCGACGAAGGGAATAGTTTTAGAGACCCAGTACTTC

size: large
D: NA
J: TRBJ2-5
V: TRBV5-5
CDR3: CASSLDWWDDPSEETQYF
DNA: TGTGCCAGCAGCTTGGATTGGTGGGACGACCCTTCTGAAGAGACCCAGTACTTC

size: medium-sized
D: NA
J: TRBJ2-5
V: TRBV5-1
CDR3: CASSLPGEETQYF
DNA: TGCGCCAGCAGCTTGCCAGGGGAAGAGACCCAGTACTTC

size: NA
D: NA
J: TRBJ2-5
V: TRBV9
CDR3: CASSPSRGRETQYF
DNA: TGTGCCAGCAGCCCATCGAGGGGGAGAGAGACCCAGTACTTC

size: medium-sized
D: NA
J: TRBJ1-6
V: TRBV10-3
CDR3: CAISNLGNSPLHF
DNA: TGTGCCATCAGCAATCTGGGGAATTCACCCCTCCACTTT

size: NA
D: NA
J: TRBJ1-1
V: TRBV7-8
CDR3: CASSLHPGLDTEAFF
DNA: TGTGCCAGCAGCTTACATCCGGGATTGGACACTGAAGCTTTCTTT

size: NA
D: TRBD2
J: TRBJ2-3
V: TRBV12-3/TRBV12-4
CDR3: CASSPSGGGGTDTQYF
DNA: TGTGCCAGCAGCCCATCGGGGGGGGGAGGCACAGATACGCAGTATTTT

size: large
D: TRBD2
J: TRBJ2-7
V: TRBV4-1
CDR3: CASSLPTSGAYEQYF
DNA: TGCGCCAGCAGCCTTCCGACTAGCGGGGCCTACGAGCAGTACTTC

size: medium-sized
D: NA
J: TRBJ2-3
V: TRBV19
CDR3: CASIADGDTQYF
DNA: TGTGCCAGTATTGCCGACGGGGATACGCAGTATTTT

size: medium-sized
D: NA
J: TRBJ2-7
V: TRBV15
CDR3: CATSRDSLTSYEQYF
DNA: TGTGCCACCAGCAGGGACTCCCTGACCTCCTACGAGCAGTACTTC

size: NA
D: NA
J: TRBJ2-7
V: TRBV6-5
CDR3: CASSYSATGSYEQYF
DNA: TGTGCCAGCAGTTACAGTGCTACAGGGAGCTACGAGCAGTACTTC

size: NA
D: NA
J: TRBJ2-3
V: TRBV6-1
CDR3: CASSGPGTDTQYF
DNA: TGTGCCAGCAGTGGACCGGGTACAGATACGCAGTATTTT

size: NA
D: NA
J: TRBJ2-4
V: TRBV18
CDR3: CASSPVRTAQNIQYF
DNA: TGTGCCAGCTCACCTGTTCGGACAGCCCAAAACATTCAGTACTTC

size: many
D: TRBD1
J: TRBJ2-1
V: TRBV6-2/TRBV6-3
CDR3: CASSHQGESSYNEQFF
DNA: TGTGCCAGCAGTCACCAGGGGGAGAGCTCCTACAATGAGCAGTTCTTC

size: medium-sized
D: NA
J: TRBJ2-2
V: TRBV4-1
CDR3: CASSHIGFRELFF
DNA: TGCGCCAGCAGCCATATAGGGTTCAGGGAGCTGTTTTTT

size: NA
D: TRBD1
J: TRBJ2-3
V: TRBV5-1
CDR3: CASSVQGASDTQYF
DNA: TGCGCCAGCAGCGTCCAGGGGGCATCAGATACGCAGTATTTT

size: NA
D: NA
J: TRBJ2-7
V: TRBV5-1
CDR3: CASSLTGSEQYF
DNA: TGCGCCAGCAGCTTGACAGGGTCCGAGCAGTACTTC

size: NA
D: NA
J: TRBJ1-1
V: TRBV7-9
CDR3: CASSLVRREDTEAFF
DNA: TGTGCCAGCAGCTTAGTGCGCAGGGAAGACACTGAAGCTTTCTTT